This entry describes one T cell receptor (beta chain). This entry comes from a study of preoperative IRX-2 immunotherapy in early breast cancer. V gave up 3 bases and J gave up 2 bases, with 15 bases separating them. Per germline, CDR1 MDHEN and CDR2 SYDVKM. The CDR3 sequence is 16 residues long. Generated by immunoSEQ multiplex PCR, the TCRdb table keeps only in-frame clones and is missing some. The sample consists of under 40,000 clones, around nine tenths of them appearing once. Indicated treatment: preoperative locoregional IRX-2 cytokine immunotherapy. Samples came from a phase Ib trial of preoperative locoregional IRX-2 cytokine immunotherapy.

The sequenced sample was tumor tissue, obtained after IRX-2 immunotherapy. V usage is TRBV28 and J usage is TRBJ2-3; possible D gene TRBD1, 6 bases. The TCR originated in a human donor with breast cancer. The DNA for the CDR3 is TGTGCCAGCAGTTTTTACAGGGTCGGGGACACAGATACGCAGTATTTT. Amino acid sequence: CASSFYRVGDTDTQYF.